The rows below give T cell receptor beta chains drawn from one sample of a study of cytomegalovirus exposure and HLA in healthy donors. Measured with immunoSEQ multiplex PCR; TCRdb has only the in-frame clones, and not every one. The repertoire consists of 110,000 or so clones, with 60% to 85% occurring once and the leading ten covering over 7.5%. The sample was PBMCs. All receptors come from a middle-aged woman in good health and CMV-seropositive. CDR3s include the opening cysteine and the closing phenylalanine or tryptophan. D genes are given only for firm matches. Size is stated for part of the rows, as once, few or many counts, or as a class when the clone is expanded.

v_call: TRBV5-6; clone_size: .; j_call: TRBJ1-2; d_call: TRBD1; cdr3_nt: TGTGCCAGCAGTCAACCAGGGGGCCGCAACTATGGCTACACCTTC; cdr3_aa: CASSQPGGRNYGYTF
v_call: TRBV7-9; clone_size: .; j_call: TRBJ1-1; d_call: .; cdr3_nt: TGTGCCAGCAGCTTAGAGCTCTACACTGAAGCTTTCTTT; cdr3_aa: CASSLELYTEAFF
v_call: TRBV6-5; clone_size: .; j_call: TRBJ1-3; d_call: .; cdr3_nt: TGTGCCAGCAGTTATGGGGGGGGGTCCTCTGGAAACACCATATATTTT; cdr3_aa: CASSYGGGSSGNTIYF
v_call: TRBV29-1; clone_size: .; j_call: TRBJ1-1; d_call: .; cdr3_nt: TGCAGCGTTACCAGGGCGATGAACACTGAAGCTTTCTTT; cdr3_aa: CSVTRAMNTEAFF
v_call: TRBV11-3; clone_size: .; j_call: TRBJ2-7; d_call: .; cdr3_nt: TGTGCCAGCAGCCGATCGGGGGACCGGTCCTACGAGCAGTACTTC; cdr3_aa: CASSRSGDRSYEQYF
v_call: TRBV29-1; clone_size: .; j_call: TRBJ1-1; d_call: .; cdr3_nt: TGCAGCGTTCTTAGGGGTTATACTGAAGCTTTCTTT; cdr3_aa: CSVLRGYTEAFF
v_call: TRBV28; clone_size: .; j_call: TRBJ2-2; d_call: TRBD2; cdr3_nt: TGTGCCAGCAGCTTAACCGGGACTATTAACACCGGGGAGCTGTTTTTT; cdr3_aa: CASSLTGTINTGELFF
v_call: TRBV7-2; clone_size: few; j_call: TRBJ2-6; d_call: TRBD1; cdr3_nt: TGTGCCAGCAGCTTAACATGGACAGGGGGCAGAAACGTCCTGACTTTC; cdr3_aa: CASSLTWTGGRNVLTF
v_call: TRBV5-1; clone_size: .; j_call: TRBJ2-1; d_call: TRBD2; cdr3_nt: TGCGCCAGCAGCCCCGGGACTAGCGACTACAATGAGCAGTTCTTC; cdr3_aa: CASSPGTSDYNEQFF
v_call: TRBV19; clone_size: .; j_call: TRBJ2-1; d_call: TRBD2; cdr3_nt: TGTGCCAGTATGGGGACTAGCGGCTACAATGAGCAGTTCTTC; cdr3_aa: CASMGTSGYNEQFF
v_call: TRBV7-9; clone_size: .; j_call: TRBJ2-2; d_call: .; cdr3_nt: TGTGCCAGCAGGCAGGGTTCCGCGAACACCGGGGAGCTGTTTTTT; cdr3_aa: CASRQGSANTGELFF
v_call: TRBV19; clone_size: .; j_call: TRBJ1-1; d_call: .; cdr3_nt: TGTGCCAGTAGTATTGCCGCGGGCGCATACACTGAAGCTTTCTTT; cdr3_aa: CASSIAAGAYTEAFF
v_call: TRBV18; clone_size: .; j_call: TRBJ2-3; d_call: .; cdr3_nt: TGTGCCAGCTCACCCTCTGGACAGAACACAGATACGCAGTATTTT; cdr3_aa: CASSPSGQNTDTQYF
v_call: TRBV5-6; clone_size: few; j_call: TRBJ2-1; d_call: .; cdr3_nt: TGTGCCAGCAGCTTGGGGGGGCTGGGGCAGTTCTTC; cdr3_aa: CASSLGGLGQFF
v_call: TRBV29-1; clone_size: .; j_call: TRBJ1-2; d_call: .; cdr3_nt: TGCAGCGTTGAAGAGGAGGTCGCAGTCTATGGCTACACCTTC; cdr3_aa: CSVEEEVAVYGYTF
v_call: TRBV29-1; clone_size: .; j_call: TRBJ2-7; d_call: .; cdr3_nt: TGCAGCGTTGCAGGGAACCAACCCTACGAGCAGTACTTC; cdr3_aa: CSVAGNQPYEQYF
v_call: TRBV18; clone_size: .; j_call: TRBJ1-1; d_call: .; cdr3_nt: TGTGCCAGCTCACCTGGTATGTTTGGAGACACTGAAGCTTTCTTT; cdr3_aa: CASSPGMFGDTEAFF
v_call: TRBV5-1; clone_size: .; j_call: TRBJ1-5; d_call: TRBD1; cdr3_nt: TGCGCCAGCAGCCACGGGACAGGGGATCAGCCCCAGCATTTT; cdr3_aa: CASSHGTGDQPQHF
v_call: TRBV27; clone_size: once; j_call: TRBJ1-6; d_call: TRBD1; cdr3_nt: TGTGCCAGCAGTACCCGACAGGGCCCACTCAGTTCACCCCTCCACTTT; cdr3_aa: CASSTRQGPLSSPLHF
v_call: TRBV9; clone_size: .; j_call: TRBJ1-2; d_call: .; cdr3_nt: TGTGCCAGCAGCGCGGGACTGACTAACTATGGCTACACCTTC; cdr3_aa: CASSAGLTNYGYTF
v_call: TRBV27; clone_size: .; j_call: TRBJ2-2; d_call: TRBD2; cdr3_nt: TGTGCCAGCAGATATAATAGCGGGAGCGCCACCGGGGAGCTGTTTTTT; cdr3_aa: CASRYNSGSATGELFF
v_call: TRBV6-1; clone_size: .; j_call: TRBJ2-7; d_call: .; cdr3_nt: TGTGCCAGCAGTGAAAGGGGGACCGCCTACGAGCAGTACTTC; cdr3_aa: CASSERGTAYEQYF
v_call: TRBV5-6; clone_size: .; j_call: TRBJ2-5; d_call: .; cdr3_nt: TGTGCCAGCAGCGAGGGTTGGGAGACCCAGTACTTC; cdr3_aa: CASSEGWETQYF
v_call: TRBV27; clone_size: .; j_call: TRBJ1-1; d_call: TRBD1; cdr3_nt: TGTGCCAGCAGTGTCGAGACAGGGGTCACTGAAGCTTTCTTT; cdr3_aa: CASSVETGVTEAFF
v_call: TRBV9; clone_size: .; j_call: TRBJ2-3; d_call: TRBD2; cdr3_nt: TGTGCCAGCAGCGTAGCATCGGCTAGCGGGGACCGCACAGATACGCAGTATTTT; cdr3_aa: CASSVASASGDRTDTQYF
v_call: TRBV5-1; clone_size: .; j_call: TRBJ2-3; d_call: .; cdr3_nt: TGCGCCAGCAGCCCTACGTTCGATACGCAGTATTTT; cdr3_aa: CASSPTFDTQYF
v_call: TRBV5-1; clone_size: .; j_call: TRBJ2-1; d_call: .; cdr3_nt: TGCGCCAGCAGCCCAAGGGGATCCGCCAACAATGAGCAGTTCTTC; cdr3_aa: CASSPRGSANNEQFF
v_call: TRBV18; clone_size: .; j_call: TRBJ2-7; d_call: .; cdr3_nt: TGTGCCAGCTCACCGACAGCCTACGAGCAGTACTTC; cdr3_aa: CASSPTAYEQYF
v_call: TRBV14; clone_size: .; j_call: TRBJ1-6; d_call: TRBD1; cdr3_nt: TGTGCCAGCAGCCAAGTTGGGACAGGTGGGCCTATATGGAATTCACCCCTCCACTTT; cdr3_aa: CASSQVGTGGPIWNSPLHF
v_call: TRBV7-2; clone_size: .; j_call: TRBJ2-1; d_call: .; cdr3_nt: TGTGCCAGCAGCTTAGGGGGCCGCAACTACAATGAGCAGTTCTTC; cdr3_aa: CASSLGGRNYNEQFF
v_call: TRBV2; clone_size: .; j_call: TRBJ2-3; d_call: .; cdr3_nt: TGTGCCAGCAGTGTATGGCGGGATGGGGATACGCAGTATTTT; cdr3_aa: CASSVWRDGDTQYF
v_call: TRBV25-1; clone_size: once; j_call: TRBJ2-1; d_call: TRBD2; cdr3_nt: TGTGCCAGCAGTATAGCGGGAGGTAACAATGAGCAGTTCTTC; cdr3_aa: CASSIAGGNNEQFF
v_call: TRBV9; clone_size: .; j_call: TRBJ2-7; d_call: TRBD1; cdr3_nt: TGTGCCAGCAGCGGAACGGGACAGAGCTACGAGCAGTACTTC; cdr3_aa: CASSGTGQSYEQYF
v_call: TRBV29-1; clone_size: .; j_call: TRBJ2-5; d_call: TRBD1; cdr3_nt: TGCAGCGTTCGACAGGGGGCTCAAGAGCAGTACTTC; cdr3_aa: CSVRQGAQEQYF